The rows below give T cell receptor beta chains drawn from one sample of a study of T cells in localized non-small cell lung cancer. Some clones are missing from TCRdb's copy, which holds only in-frame ones; the method was immunoSEQ multiplex PCR. The sample has 1,500 to 2,000 clones, under 20% seen once. The sequencing here drew on normal lung tissue next to the tumor, taken before any cancer treatment. The receptors were gathered from a man aged 35-75 years with stage II squamous cell lung carcinoma. The CDR3 runs from the conserved cysteine through the conserved F or W. The D gene is left open where the match is weak. Rows give clone size only sometimes, using once, few, many, or a class for an expanded clone.

D	J	size	V	CDR3	DNA
.	TRBJ2-5	.	TRBV11-3	CASSLEVAGETQYF	TGTGCCAGCAGCTTAGAGGTAGCTGGGGAGACCCAGTACTTC
.	TRBJ2-3	medium-sized	TRBV6-8	CASTHSGGDTQYF	TGTGCCAGCACTCACTCCGGGGGTGATACGCAGTATTTT
.	TRBJ1-1	.	TRBV11-3	CASSDGAQGPWRTEAFF	TGTGCCAGCAGCGACGGGGCGCAGGGGCCCTGGAGGACTGAAGCTTTCTTT
.	TRBJ2-6	many	TRBV11-3	CASSLRSSGANVLTF	TGTGCCAGCAGCTTAAGGAGCTCTGGGGCCAACGTCCTGACTTTC
TRBD1	TRBJ1-1	few	TRBV30	CAWRVRTGGGTEAFF	TGTGCCTGGAGAGTCCGAACAGGGGGCGGAACTGAAGCTTTCTTT
.	TRBJ1-1	few	TRBV6-8	CASSYDTINTEAFF	TGTGCCAGCAGTTACGACACCATCAACACTGAAGCTTTCTTT
.	TRBJ2-3	few	TRBV6-8	CASSYPDYPPTDTQYF	TGTGCCAGCAGTTATCCGGACTACCCACCCACAGATACGCAGTATTTT
TRBD1	TRBJ2-7	few	TRBV9	CASSLEGGQVKDEQYF	TGTGCCAGCAGCCTAGAGGGGGGACAGGTGAAGGACGAGCAGTACTTC
.	TRBJ1-6	medium-sized	TRBV11-3	CASSRPQGGNSPLHF	TGTGCCAGCAGTCGGCCCCAGGGAGGCAATTCACCCCTCCACTTT
TRBD2	TRBJ2-7	large	TRBV28	CASSMGLASEQYF	TGTGCCAGCAGTATGGGACTAGCGAGTGAGCAGTACTTC
.	TRBJ1-3	medium-sized	TRBV6-8	CASSYSSLAGQRNTIYF	TGTGCCAGCAGTTACTCGTCGTTGGCAGGGCAGAGAAACACCATATATTTT
.	TRBJ1-1	.	TRBV5-1	CASSLITGSTTEAFF	TGCGCCAGCAGCTTGATCACAGGGTCGACCACTGAAGCTTTCTTT
TRBD1	TRBJ1-3	few	TRBV11-3	CASSLPPGDSGNTIYF	TGTGCCAGCAGCTTACCCCCGGGGGACAGTGGAAACACCATATATTTT
.	TRBJ1-4	few	TRBV28	CASSSTWAGNEKLFF	TGTGCCAGCAGTTCGACGTGGGCCGGTAATGAAAAACTGTTTTTT
.	TRBJ2-3	.	TRBV28	CASSFLSGTDTQYF	TGTGCCAGCAGTTTCCTTAGCGGCACAGATACGCAGTATTTT
TRBD2	TRBJ2-1	few	TRBV11-3	CASSPRPGLAGEQFYNEQFF	TGTGCCAGCAGCCCCAGACCGGGACTAGCGGGAGAGCAGTTTTACAATGAGCAGTTCTTC
.	TRBJ1-5	.	TRBV9	CASSPQGLGNQPQHF	TGTGCCAGCAGTCCGCAGGGCCTAGGCAATCAGCCCCAGCATTTT
.	TRBJ1-1	.	TRBV5-1	CASSLLGVGNAEAFF	TGCGCCAGCAGCTTGCTGGGGGTAGGGAACGCTGAAGCTTTCTTT
.	TRBJ2-7	few	TRBV14	CASSQGFGFYEQYF	TGTGCCAGCAGCCAAGGGTTTGGCTTCTACGAGCAGTACTTC
.	TRBJ2-5	few	TRBV6-8	CASSLGWETQYF	TGTGCCAGCAGTCTAGGATGGGAGACCCAGTACTTC
.	TRBJ2-7	few	TRBV9	CASSVESFSYEQYF	TGTGCCAGCAGCGTAGAGTCTTTCTCCTACGAGCAGTACTTC
.	TRBJ2-3	few	TRBV11-3	CASSTSFSGGTDTQYF	TGTGCCAGCAGCACGTCATTTAGCGGAGGCACAGATACGCAGTATTTT
TRBD2	TRBJ2-4	.	TRBV15	CATSRVGRGAKNIQYF	TGTGCCACCAGCAGAGTCGGGAGGGGGGCCAAAAACATTCAGTACTTC
TRBD1	TRBJ2-5	few	TRBV29-1	CSAIQGADKLETQYF	TGCAGCGCTATACAGGGGGCGGACAAATTAGAGACCCAGTACTTC
TRBD2	TRBJ2-1	.	TRBV19	CASSIVGLAGVFEQFF	TGTGCCAGTAGTATAGTGGGACTAGCGGGAGTATTCGAGCAGTTCTTC
.	TRBJ1-1	medium-sized	TRBV11-3	CASSLSGINTEAFF	TGTGCCAGCAGCTTAAGCGGGATTAACACTGAAGCTTTCTTT
.	TRBJ2-1	.	TRBV19	CASSKSIYNEQFF	TGTGCCAGTAGTAAGTCGATTTACAATGAGCAGTTCTTC
TRBD1	TRBJ1-2	medium-sized	TRBV11-3	CASSLGGQGYGYTF	TGTGCCAGCAGCTTAGGGGGACAGGGGTATGGCTACACCTTC
.	TRBJ2-1	few	TRBV4-1	CASSRSPGENEQFF	TGCGCCAGCAGCCGATCTCCAGGGGAGAATGAGCAGTTCTTC
.	TRBJ1-1	few	TRBV28	CASTLMNTEAFF	TGTGCCAGCACGCTCATGAACACTGAAGCTTTCTTT
TRBD1	TRBJ1-2	few	TRBV28	CASTPAGQATYGYTF	TGTGCCAGCACTCCTGCCGGACAGGCTACCTATGGCTACACCTTC
TRBD2	TRBJ2-1	.	TRBV11-3	CASSRLAGVGNEQFF	TGTGCCAGCAGCCGACTAGCGGGAGTTGGTAATGAGCAGTTCTTC
TRBD1	TRBJ2-7	few	TRBV11-3	CASSLRGTGYYEQYF	TGTGCCAGCAGTCTCCGAGGGACAGGGTACTACGAGCAGTACTTC
.	TRBJ1-2	few	TRBV6-8	CASSFRGAGGYTF	TGTGCCAGCAGTTTCCGGGGGGCGGGCGGCTACACCTTC
.	TRBJ2-1	.	TRBV6-8	CASSDGYGDEQFF	TGTGCCAGCAGTGACGGGTACGGGGATGAGCAGTTCTTC
.	TRBJ2-2	medium-sized	TRBV11-3	CASSEDSYTGELFF	TGTGCCAGCAGCGAGGACAGTTACACCGGGGAGCTGTTTTTT
TRBD2	TRBJ2-7	few	TRBV6-8	CASSLGGALVEQYF	TGTGCCAGCAGCCTCGGGGGGGCCCTCGTCGAGCAGTACTTC